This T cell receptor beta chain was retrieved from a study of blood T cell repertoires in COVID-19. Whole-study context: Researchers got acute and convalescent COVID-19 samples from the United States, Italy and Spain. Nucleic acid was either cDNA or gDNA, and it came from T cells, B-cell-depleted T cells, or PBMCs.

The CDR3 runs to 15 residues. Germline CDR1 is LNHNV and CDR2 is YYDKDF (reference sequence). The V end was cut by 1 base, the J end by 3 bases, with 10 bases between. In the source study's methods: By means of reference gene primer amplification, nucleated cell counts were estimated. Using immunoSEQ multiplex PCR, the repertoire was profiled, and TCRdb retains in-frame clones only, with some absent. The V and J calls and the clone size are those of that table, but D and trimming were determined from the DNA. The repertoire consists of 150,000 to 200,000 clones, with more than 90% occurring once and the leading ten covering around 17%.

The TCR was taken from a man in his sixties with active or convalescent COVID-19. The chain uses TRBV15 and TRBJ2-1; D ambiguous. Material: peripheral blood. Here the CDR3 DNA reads TGTGCCACCAGCAGAGTTAGCAGCTACTACAATGAGCAGTTCTTC. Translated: CATSRVSSYYNEQFF.